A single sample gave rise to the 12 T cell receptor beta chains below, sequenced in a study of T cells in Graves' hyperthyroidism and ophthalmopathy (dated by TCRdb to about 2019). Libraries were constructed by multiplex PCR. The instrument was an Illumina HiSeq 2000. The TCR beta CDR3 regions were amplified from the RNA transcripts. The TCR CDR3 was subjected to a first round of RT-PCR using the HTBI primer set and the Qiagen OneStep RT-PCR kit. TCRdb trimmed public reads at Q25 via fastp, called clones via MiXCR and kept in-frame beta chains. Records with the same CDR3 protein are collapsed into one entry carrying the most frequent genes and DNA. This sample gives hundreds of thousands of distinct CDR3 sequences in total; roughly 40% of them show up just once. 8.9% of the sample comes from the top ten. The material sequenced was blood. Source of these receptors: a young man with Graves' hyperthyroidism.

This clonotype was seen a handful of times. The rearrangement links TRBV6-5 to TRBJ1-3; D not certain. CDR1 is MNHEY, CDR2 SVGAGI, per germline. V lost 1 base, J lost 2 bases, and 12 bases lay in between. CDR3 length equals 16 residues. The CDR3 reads CASSYWSAGAGNTIYF. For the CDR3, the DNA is TGTGCCAGCAGTTACTGGTCGGCGGGAGCTGGAAACACCATATATTTT.

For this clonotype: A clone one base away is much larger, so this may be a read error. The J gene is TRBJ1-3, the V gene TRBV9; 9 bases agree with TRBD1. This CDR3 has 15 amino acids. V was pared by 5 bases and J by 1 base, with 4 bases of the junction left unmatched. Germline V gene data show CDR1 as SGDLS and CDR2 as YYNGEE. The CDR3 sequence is CASSVGQGSGNTIYF. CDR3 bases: TGTGCCAGCAGTGTCGGACAGGGGTCTGGAAACACCATATATTTT.

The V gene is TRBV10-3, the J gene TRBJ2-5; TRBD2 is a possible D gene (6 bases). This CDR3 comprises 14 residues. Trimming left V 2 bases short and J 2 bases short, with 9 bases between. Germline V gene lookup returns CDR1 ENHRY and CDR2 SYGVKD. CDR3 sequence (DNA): TGTGCCATCAGTGAGACCGGGAGACAAGAGACCCAGTACTTC. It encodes CAISETGRQETQYF.

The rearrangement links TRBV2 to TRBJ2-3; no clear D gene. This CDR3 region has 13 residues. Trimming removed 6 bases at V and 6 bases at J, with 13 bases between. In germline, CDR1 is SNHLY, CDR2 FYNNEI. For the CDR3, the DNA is TGTGCCAGCAGCTGGACCGCCGGCGATACGCAGTATTTT. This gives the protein CASSWTAGDTQYF.

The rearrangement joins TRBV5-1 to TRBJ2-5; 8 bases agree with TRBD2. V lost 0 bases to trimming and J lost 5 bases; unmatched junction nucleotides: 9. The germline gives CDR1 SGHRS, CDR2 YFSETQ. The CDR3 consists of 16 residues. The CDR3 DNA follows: TGCGCCAGCAGCTTGGCAGGAGCGGGGGTATTGGAGACCCAGTACTTC. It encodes CASSLAGAGVLETQYF.

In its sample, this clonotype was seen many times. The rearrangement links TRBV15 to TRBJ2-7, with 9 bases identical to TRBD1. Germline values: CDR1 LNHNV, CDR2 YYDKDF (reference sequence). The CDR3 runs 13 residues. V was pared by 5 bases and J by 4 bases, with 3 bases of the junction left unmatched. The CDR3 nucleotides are TGTGCCACCAGCGCGGGACAGGGATACGAGCAGTACTTC. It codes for CATSAGQGYEQYF.

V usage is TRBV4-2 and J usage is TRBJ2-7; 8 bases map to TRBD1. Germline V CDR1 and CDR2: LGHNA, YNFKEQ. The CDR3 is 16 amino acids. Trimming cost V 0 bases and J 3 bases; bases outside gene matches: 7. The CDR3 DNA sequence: TGTGCCAGCAGCCAAGAGGTCGGACAGGGTTTCTACGAGCAGTACTTC. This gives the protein CASSQEVGQGFYEQYF.

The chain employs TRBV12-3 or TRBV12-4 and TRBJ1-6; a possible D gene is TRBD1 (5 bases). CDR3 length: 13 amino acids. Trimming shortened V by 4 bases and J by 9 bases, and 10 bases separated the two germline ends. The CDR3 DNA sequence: TGTGCCAGCAGTTCAGGGCTCCCTTCACCCCTCCACTTT. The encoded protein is CASSSGLPSPLHF.

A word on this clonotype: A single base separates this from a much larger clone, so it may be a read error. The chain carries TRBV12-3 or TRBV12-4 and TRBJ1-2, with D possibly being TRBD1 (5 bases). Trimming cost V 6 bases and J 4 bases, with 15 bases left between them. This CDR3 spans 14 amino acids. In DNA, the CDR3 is TGTGCCAGCAGAGCTCAGCGGGGGATCTATGGCTACACCTTC. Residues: CASRAQRGIYGYTF.

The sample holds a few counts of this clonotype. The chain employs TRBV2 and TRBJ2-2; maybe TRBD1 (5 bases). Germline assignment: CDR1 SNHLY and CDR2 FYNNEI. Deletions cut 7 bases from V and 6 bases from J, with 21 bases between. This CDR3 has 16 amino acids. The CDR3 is CASTPTRQTEAGELFF. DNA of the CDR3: TGTGCCAGCACCCCCACCCGACAGACTGAGGCCGGGGAGCTGTTTTTT.

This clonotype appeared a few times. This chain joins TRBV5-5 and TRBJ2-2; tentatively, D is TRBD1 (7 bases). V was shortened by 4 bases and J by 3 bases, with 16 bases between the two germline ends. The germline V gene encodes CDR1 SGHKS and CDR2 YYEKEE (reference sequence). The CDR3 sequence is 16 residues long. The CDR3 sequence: CASSIYRGGHTGELFF. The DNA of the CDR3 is TGTGCCAGCAGCATCTACAGGGGAGGACACACCGGGGAGCTGTTTTTT.

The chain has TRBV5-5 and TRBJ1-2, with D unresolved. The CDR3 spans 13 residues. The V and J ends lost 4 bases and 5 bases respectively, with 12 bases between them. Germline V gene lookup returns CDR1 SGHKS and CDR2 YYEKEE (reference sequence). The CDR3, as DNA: TGTGCCAGCAGCCCCCAGGAGGGATATGGCTACACCTTC. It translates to CASSPQEGYGYTF. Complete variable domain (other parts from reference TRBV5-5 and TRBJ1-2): DAGVTQSPTHLIKTRGQQVTLRCSPISGHKSVSWYQQVLGQGPQFIFQYYEKEERGRGNFPDRFSARQFPNYSSELNVNALLLGDSALYLCASSPQEGYGYTFGSGTRLTVV.